The clone carrying this T cell receptor (beta chain) came up a few times. Its antigen is not known. V was pared by 8 bases and J by 8 bases, with 12 bases between. The CDR3 has 11 amino acids. CDR1 is MNHNY, CDR2 SVGAGI, per germline (reference sequence). Donors were healthy HIV-negative adults without recent acute infections or vaccinations. This sample is drawn from a study of shared clonotypes between healthy human individuals. Study results and caveats: Naive CD4 clonotypes were shared across a few donors at 5% to 6%. Incomplete sequencing of sorted subsets was indicated by rarefaction despite large depth.

The assay was immunoSEQ multiplex PCR, and TCRdb's table has in-frame clones only and misses some. The table records about 990,000 clones, around 78% of them present only once. This clonotype originated in a man aged 18-30 years in good health. Some clones in this sample may be carry-over from other donors' samples. The sample consisted of memory CD4+ T cells from PBMCs. Subset meaning: CD45RA-negative fraction. This chain connects TRBV6-6 to TRBJ1-1; D remains unclear. The CDR3 loop reads CASSPGREAFF. In DNA, the CDR3 is TGTGCCAGCTCCCCCGGACGGGAAGCTTTCTTT.